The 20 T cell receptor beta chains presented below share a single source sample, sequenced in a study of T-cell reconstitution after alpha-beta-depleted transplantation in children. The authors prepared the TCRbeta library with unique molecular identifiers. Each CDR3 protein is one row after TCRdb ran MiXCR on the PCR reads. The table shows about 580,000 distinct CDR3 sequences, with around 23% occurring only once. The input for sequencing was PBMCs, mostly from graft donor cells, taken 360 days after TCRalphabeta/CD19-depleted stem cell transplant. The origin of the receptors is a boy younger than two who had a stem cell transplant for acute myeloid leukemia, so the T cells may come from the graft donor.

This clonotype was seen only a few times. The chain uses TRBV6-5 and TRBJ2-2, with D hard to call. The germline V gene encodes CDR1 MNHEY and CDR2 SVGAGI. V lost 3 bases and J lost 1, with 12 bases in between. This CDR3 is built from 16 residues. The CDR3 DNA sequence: TGTGCCAGCAGTTATTATTTCGCCAGGAACACCGGGGAGCTGTTTTTT. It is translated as CASSYYFARNTGELFF.

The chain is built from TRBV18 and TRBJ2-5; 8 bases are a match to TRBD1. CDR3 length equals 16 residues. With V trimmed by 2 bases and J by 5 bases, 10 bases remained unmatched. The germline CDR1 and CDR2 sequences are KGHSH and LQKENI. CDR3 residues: CASSPTRQGAGETQYF. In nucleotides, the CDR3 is TGTGCCAGCTCACCAACCCGTCAGGGGGCGGGGGAGACCCAGTACTTC.

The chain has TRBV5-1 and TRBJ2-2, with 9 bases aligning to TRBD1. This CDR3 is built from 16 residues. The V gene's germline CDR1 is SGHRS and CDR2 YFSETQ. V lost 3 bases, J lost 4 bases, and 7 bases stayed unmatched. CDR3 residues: CASSYPRDRATGELFF. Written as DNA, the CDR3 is TGCGCCAGCAGCTATCCGCGGGACAGGGCCACCGGGGAGCTGTTTTTT.

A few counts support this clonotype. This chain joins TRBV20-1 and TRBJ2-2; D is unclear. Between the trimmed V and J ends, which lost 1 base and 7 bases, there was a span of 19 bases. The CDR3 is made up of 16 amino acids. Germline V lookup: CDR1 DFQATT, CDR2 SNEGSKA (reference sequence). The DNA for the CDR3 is TGCAGTGCTAGAGCTCGCACAGAGCTGCTTTACGGGGAGCTGTTTTTT. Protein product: CSARARTELLYGELFF.

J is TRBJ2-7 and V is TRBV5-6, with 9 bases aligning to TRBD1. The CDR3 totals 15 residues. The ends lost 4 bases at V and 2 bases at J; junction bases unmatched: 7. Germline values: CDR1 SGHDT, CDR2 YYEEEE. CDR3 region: CASSRQGGPTYEQYF. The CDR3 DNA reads TGTGCCAGCAGCCGACAGGGGGGTCCAACCTACGAGCAGTACTTC. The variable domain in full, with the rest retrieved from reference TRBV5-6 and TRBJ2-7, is DAGVTQSPTHLIKTRGQQVTLRCSPKSGHDTVSWYQQALGQGPQFIFQYYEEEERQRGNFPDRFSGHQFPNYSSELNVNALLLGDSALYLCASSRQGGPTYEQYFGPGTRLTVT.

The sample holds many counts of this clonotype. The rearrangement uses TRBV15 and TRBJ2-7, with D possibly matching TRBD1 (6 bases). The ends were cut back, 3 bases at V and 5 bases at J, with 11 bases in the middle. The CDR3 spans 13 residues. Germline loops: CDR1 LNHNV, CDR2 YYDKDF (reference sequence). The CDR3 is CATSSRGRDEQYF. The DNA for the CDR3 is TGTGCCACCAGCAGCAGGGGAAGGGACGAGCAGTACTTC.

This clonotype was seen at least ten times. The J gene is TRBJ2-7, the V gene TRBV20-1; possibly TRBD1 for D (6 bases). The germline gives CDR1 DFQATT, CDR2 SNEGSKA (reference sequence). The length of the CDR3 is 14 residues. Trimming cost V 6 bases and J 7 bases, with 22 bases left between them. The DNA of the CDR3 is TGCAGTGCCGCACAGGGAGAAAGATATTGGGAGCAGTACGTC. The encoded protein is CSAAQGERYWEQYV.

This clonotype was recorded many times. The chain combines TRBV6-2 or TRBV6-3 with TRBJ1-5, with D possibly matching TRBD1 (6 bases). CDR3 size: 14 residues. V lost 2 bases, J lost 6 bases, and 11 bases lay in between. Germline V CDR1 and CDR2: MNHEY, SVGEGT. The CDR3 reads CASSYGTNPQPQHF. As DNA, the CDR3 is TGTGCCAGCAGTTACGGGACAAATCCTCAGCCCCAGCATTTT.

CDR3 sequence: CATSDPSQGSGELFF. CDR3 coding DNA: TGTGCCACCAGTGACCCCTCCCAGGGTTCCGGGGAGCTGTTTTTT. This chain links TRBV24-1 with TRBJ2-2; perhaps TRBD1 as D (5 bases). CDR1 and CDR2 from the germline V gene are KGHDR and SFDVKD. The V end was cut by 4 bases, the J end by 6 bases, with 14 bases between. This CDR3 spans 15 amino acids.

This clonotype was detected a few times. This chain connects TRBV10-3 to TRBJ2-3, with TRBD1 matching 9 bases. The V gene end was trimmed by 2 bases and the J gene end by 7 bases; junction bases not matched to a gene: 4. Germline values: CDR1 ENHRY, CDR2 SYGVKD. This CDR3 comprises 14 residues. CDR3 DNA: TGTGCCATCAGTGAGGGACAGGGGACGTATACGCAGTATTTT. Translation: CAISEGQGTYTQYF.

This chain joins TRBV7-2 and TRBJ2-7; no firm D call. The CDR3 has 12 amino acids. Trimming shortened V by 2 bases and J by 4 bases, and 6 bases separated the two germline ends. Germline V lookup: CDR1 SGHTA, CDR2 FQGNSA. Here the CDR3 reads CASSLNRYEQYF. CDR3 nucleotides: TGTGCCAGCAGCTTAAATAGGTACGAGCAGTACTTC. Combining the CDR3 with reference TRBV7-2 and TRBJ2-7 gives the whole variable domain GAGVSQSPSNKVTEKGKDVELRCDPISGHTALYWYRQSLGQGLEFLIYFQGNSAPDKSGLPSDRFSAERTGGSVSTLTIQRTQQEDSAVYLCASSLNRYEQYFGPGTRLTVT.

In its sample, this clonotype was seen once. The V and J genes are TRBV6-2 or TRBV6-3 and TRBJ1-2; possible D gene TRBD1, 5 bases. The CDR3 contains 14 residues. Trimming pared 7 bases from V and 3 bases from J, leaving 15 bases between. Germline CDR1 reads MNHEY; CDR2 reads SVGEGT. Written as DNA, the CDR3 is TGTGCCAGCATCGGAGCGGGGCAGTACTATGGCTACACCTTC. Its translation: CASIGAGQYYGYTF.

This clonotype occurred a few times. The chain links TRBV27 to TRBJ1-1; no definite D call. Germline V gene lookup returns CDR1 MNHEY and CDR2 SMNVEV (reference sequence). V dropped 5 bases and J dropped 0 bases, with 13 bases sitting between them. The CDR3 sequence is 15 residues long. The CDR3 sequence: CASSPRAPMNTEAFF. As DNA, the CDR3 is TGTGCCAGCAGTCCCCGAGCGCCTATGAACACTGAAGCTTTCTTT.

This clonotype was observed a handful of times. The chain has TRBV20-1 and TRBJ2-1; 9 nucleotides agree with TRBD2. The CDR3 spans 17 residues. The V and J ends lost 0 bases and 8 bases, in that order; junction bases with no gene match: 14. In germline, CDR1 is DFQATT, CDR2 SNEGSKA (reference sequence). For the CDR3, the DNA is TGCAGTGCTAGAGACGCCGCGAGGGCGGGGGGGAGCTATGAGCAGTTCTTC. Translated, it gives CSARDAARAGGSYEQFF.

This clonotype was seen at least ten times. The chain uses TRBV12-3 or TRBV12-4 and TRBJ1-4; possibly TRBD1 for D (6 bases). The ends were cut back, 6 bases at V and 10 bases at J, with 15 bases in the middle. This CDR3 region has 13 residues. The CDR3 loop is CASSHGQTRKLFF. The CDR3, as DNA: TGTGCCAGCAGCCACGGACAGACGAGAAAACTGTTTTTT.

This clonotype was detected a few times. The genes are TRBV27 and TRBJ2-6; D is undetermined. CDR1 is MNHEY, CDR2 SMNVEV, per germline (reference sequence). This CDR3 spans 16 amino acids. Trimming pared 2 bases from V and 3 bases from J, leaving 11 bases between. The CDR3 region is CASSLRSTVGANVLTF. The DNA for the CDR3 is TGTGCCAGCAGTTTAAGATCGACGGTTGGGGCCAACGTCCTGACTTTC.

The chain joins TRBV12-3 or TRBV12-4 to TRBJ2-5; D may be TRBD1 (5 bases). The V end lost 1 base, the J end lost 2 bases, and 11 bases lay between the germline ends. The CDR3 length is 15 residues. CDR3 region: CASSLDMTVQETQYF. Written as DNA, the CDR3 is TGTGCCAGCAGTTTAGATATGACAGTACAAGAGACCCAGTACTTC.

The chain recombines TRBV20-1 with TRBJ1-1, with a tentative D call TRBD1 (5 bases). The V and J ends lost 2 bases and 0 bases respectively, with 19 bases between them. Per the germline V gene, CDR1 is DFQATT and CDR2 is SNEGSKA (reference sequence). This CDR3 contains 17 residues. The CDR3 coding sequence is TGCAGTGCTAGACCTGCTAGAGGGGCACCCATGAACACTGAAGCTTTCTTT. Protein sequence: CSARPARGAPMNTEAFF.

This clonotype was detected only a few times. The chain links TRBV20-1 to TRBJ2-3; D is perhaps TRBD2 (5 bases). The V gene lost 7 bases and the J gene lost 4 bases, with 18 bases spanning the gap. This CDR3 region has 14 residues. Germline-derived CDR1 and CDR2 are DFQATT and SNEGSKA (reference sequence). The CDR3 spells CSESGDFMADTQYF. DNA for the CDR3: TGCAGTGAAAGCGGTGACTTCATGGCAGATACGCAGTATTTT.

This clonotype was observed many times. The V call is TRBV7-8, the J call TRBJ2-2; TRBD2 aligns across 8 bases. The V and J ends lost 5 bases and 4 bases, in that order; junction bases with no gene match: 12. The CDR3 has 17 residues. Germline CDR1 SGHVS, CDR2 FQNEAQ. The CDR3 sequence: CASSPPSSGFTTGELFF. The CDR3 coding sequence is TGTGCCAGCAGCCCTCCCTCTAGCGGGTTTACCACCGGGGAGCTGTTTTTT.